This entry lists 6 T cell receptor beta chains sequenced from one sample in a study of cytotoxic CD8 clonotypes in ibrutinib-treated CLL. Generated by immunoSEQ multiplex PCR, the TCRdb table keeps only in-frame clones and is missing some. The sample comprises about 140,000 clones, approximately 80% of which are singletons, and roughly 7.6% rests with the top ten. The sequencing here drew on PBMCs, taken after 36 months of ibrutinib treatment. All receptors come from a human donor with chronic lymphocytic leukemia.

This rearrangement joins TRBV6-4 to TRBJ2-2; 10 bases match TRBD2. The CDR3 is made up of 14 amino acids. V shed 5 bases and J 5 bases; nucleotides not matched to a gene: 2. Germline V CDR1 and CDR2: MRHNA, SNTAGT. The CDR3 DNA follows: TGTGCCAGCAGTCCTAGCGGGAGTACCGGGGAGCTGTTTTTT. It codes for CASSPSGSTGELFF.

There are a few counts of this clone. V is TRBV18 and J is TRBJ1-5, with D tentatively TRBD1 (5 bases). Trimming took 2 bases from V and 7 from J, leaving 6 bases between them. Germline values: CDR1 KGHSH, CDR2 LQKENI. CDR3 length: 12 residues. CDR3 region: CASSPWGQPQHF. The CDR3 region has the DNA TGTGCCAGCTCACCATGGGGCCAGCCCCAGCATTTT. The variable domain in full, completed from reference TRBV18 and TRBJ1-5, reads NAGVMQNPRHLVRRRGQEARLRCSPMKGHSHVYWYRQLPEEGLKFMVYLQKENIIDESGMPKERFSAEFPKEGPSILRIQQVVRGDSAAYFCASSPWGQPQHFGDGTRLSIL.

V usage is TRBV7-6 and J usage is TRBJ1-4; D is undetermined. The CDR3 has 17 amino acids. Trimming removed 1 base from V and 5 bases from J, with 17 bases in between. The germline CDR1 and CDR2 sequences are SGHVS and FNYEAQ. For the CDR3, the DNA is TGTGCCAGCAGCTTAGTTTTGCAGTCGGCAGCCAATGAAAAACTGTTTTTT. Translating it yields CASSLVLQSAANEKLFF.

V usage is TRBV6-5 and J usage is TRBJ1-2, with D possibly being TRBD1 (6 bases). The CDR3 length is 15 residues. Germline CDR1 reads MNHEY; CDR2 reads SVGAGI. V was clipped by 0 bases and J by 5 bases, with 13 bases between them. CDR3 in amino acids: CASSYSWTELYGYTF. CDR3 nucleotide sequence: TGTGCCAGCAGTTACTCGTGGACAGAACTTTATGGCTACACCTTC.

The chain uses TRBV28 and TRBJ1-2; a weak D match, TRBD1 (5 bases). This CDR3 comprises 13 residues. The V gene lost 3 bases and the J gene lost 4 bases, with 9 bases spanning the gap. Germline CDR1 is MDHEN and CDR2 is SYDVKM. The CDR3 DNA reads as TGTGCCAGCAGTTTTAGGGGAAGCTATGGCTACACCTTC. Encoded protein: CASSFRGSYGYTF.

The chain employs TRBV10-3 and TRBJ2-2; D might be TRBD2 (5 bases). CDR1 and CDR2 (germline): ENHRY, SYGVKD. Trimming took 2 bases from V and 6 from J, leaving 19 bases between them. The CDR3 totals 17 residues. The CDR3 DNA is TGTGCCATCAGTGAGACGGGGAGACGCTTCGGGGCCGGGGAGCTGTTTTTT. This encodes CAISETGRRFGAGELFF.